This entry describes one T cell receptor (beta chain). This sample is part of a study of T cell changes during pregnancy in multiple sclerosis. The CDR3 spans 11 residues. Germline-derived CDR1 and CDR2 are DFQATT and SNEGSKA (reference sequence). Only in-frame clones appear in the TCRdb table, and some are missing; sequencing was by immunoSEQ multiplex PCR. The sample lists about 42,000 clones; 84% were seen once. The sample was CD4+ T cells from peripheral blood mononuclear cells, taken before pregnancy. This chain joins TRBV20-1 and TRBJ2-5; D is ambiguous. The J call could be wrong; TRBJ2-7 is a better fit for the DNA end. The source is a female donor with multiple sclerosis, enrolled in a pregnancy study. In nucleotides, the CDR3 is TGCAGTGCTAGAGAGGGCTACGAGCAGTACTTC. It encodes CSAREGYEQYF.